A single sample is the source of the 23 T cell receptor beta chains below, sequenced in a study of blood T cell repertoires in COVID-19. Data came from immunoSEQ multiplex PCR; TCRdb stores just in-frame clones and leaves some out. The sample contains around 50,000 clones, roughly 90% of which appear only once. The specimen sequenced was peripheral blood. These receptors were obtained from a human donor in a cohort sampled during active COVID-19.

The chain links TRBV27 to TRBJ1-1; the D gene is possibly TRBD1 (6 bases). Looked up from germline, CDR1 is MNHEY and CDR2 is SMNVEV (reference sequence). V lost 7 bases, J lost 2 bases, and 14 bases lay in between. The CDR3 loop spans 14 amino acids. The CDR3 is CASTPGGLNTEAFF. Written as DNA, the CDR3 is TGTGCCAGCACCCCGGGGGGGCTAAACACTGAAGCTTTCTTT.

The J gene is TRBJ2-2, the V gene TRBV7-3; 8 bases line up with TRBD1. V was clipped by 8 bases and J by 7 bases; unmatched bases: 9. Germline values: CDR1 SGHTA, CDR2 FQGTGA. The CDR3 is 14 amino acids. The CDR3 sequence: CASGTDRAGGELFF. DNA for the CDR3: TGTGCCAGCGGCACGGACAGGGCCGGCGGGGAGCTGTTTTTT. The full variable domain, its missing parts supplied by reference TRBV7-3 and TRBJ2-2, is GAGVSQTPSNKVTEKGKYVELRCDPISGHTALYWYRQSLGQGPEFLIYFQGTGAADDSGLPNDRFFAVRPEGSVSTLKIQRTERGDSAVYLCASGTDRAGGELFFGEGSRLTVL.

The chain couples TRBV7-9 to TRBJ1-4, with D uncertain. This CDR3 spans 13 amino acids. Germline CDR1 SEHNR, CDR2 FQNEAQ (reference sequence). The V and J ends lost 3 bases and 10 bases respectively, with 12 bases between them. The CDR3 DNA is TGTGCCAGCAGCTTCGAAGAGGGTGGAAAACTGTTTTTT. Translating gives CASSFEEGGKLFF.

V and J are TRBV7-2 and TRBJ2-1; 10 nucleotides align to TRBD2. CDR3 size: 15 residues. CDR1 and CDR2 (germline): SGHTA, FQGNSA. The trim removed 5 bases at V and 1 base at J, leaving 2 bases unmatched. DNA of the CDR3: TGTGCCAGCAGCCCGGGACTAGCGTCCTACAATGAGCAGTTCTTC. Translated: CASSPGLASYNEQFF.

The V gene is TRBV6-4, the J gene TRBJ2-1; 13 bases are a match to TRBD2. There are 18 residues in the CDR3. Trimming at V came to 0 bases and at J to 14 bases, leaving 16 bases not matched to a gene. Per germline, CDR1 MRHNA and CDR2 SNTAGT. The CDR3 coding sequence is TGTGCCAGCAGTGACTCTCTGCCCACTAGCGGGAGGGCCTATCGGGAGTTCTTC. This encodes CASSDSLPTSGRAYREFF.

This clone was recorded once. The chain couples TRBV29-1 to TRBJ1-1; D not certain. The CDR3 runs 14 residues. Germline V gene sequence: CDR1 SQVTM, CDR2 ANQGSEA. Trimming stripped 4 bases from V and 3 bases from J, with 15 bases between. CDR3 sequence reads: CSVALRRLDTEAFF. The CDR3 DNA reads as TGCAGCGTTGCCCTCCGGAGGTTGGACACTGAAGCTTTCTTT.

The V and J genes are TRBV4-1 and TRBJ1-5, with D unresolved. Trimming cost V 0 bases and J 1 base, with 13 bases left between them. The CDR3 contains 17 residues. Germline CDR1 MGHRA, CDR2 YSYEKL. The CDR3: CASSQDGGGLSNQPQHF. The DNA for the CDR3 is TGCGCCAGCAGCCAAGATGGAGGAGGTTTGAGCAATCAGCCCCAGCATTTT.

The V call is TRBV28, the J call TRBJ1-2; TRBD1 is a possible D gene (6 bases). Trimming took off 9 bases at V and 2 bases at J, with 19 bases between the two ends. This CDR3 spans 15 amino acids. CDR1 is MDHEN and CDR2 is SYDVKM in the germline V gene. In DNA, the CDR3 is TGTGCCAGTCGCCAGCCCAGGGGTGCCAACTATGGCTACACCTTC. This sequence encodes CASRQPRGANYGYTF.

The V call is TRBV28, the J call TRBJ2-7; 7 bases align to TRBD1. Germline V gene data show CDR1 as MDHEN and CDR2 as SYDVKM. The CDR3 sequence is 13 residues long. After removal of 10 bases from V and 1 base from J, the junction contained 7 bases not matched to a gene. The CDR3 coding sequence is TGTGCCACGATTGACAGGGCATCCTACGAGCAGTACTTC. Translating gives CATIDRASYEQYF.

The J gene is TRBJ2-1, the V gene TRBV9; 8 positions agree with TRBD2. The trim removed 2 bases at V and 5 bases at J, leaving 3 bases unmatched. This CDR3 region has 14 residues. CDR1 SGDLS and CDR2 YYNGEE come from the germline V gene. The CDR3 sequence: CASSVRTSHNEQFF. In nucleotides, the CDR3 is TGTGCCAGCAGCGTCCGGACTAGCCACAATGAGCAGTTCTTC.

This rearrangement joins TRBV6-6 to TRBJ1-3; D possibly corresponds to TRBD1 (6 bases). The V and J ends lost 5 bases and 4 bases respectively, with 15 bases between them. The CDR3 runs 15 residues. Germline CDR1 reads MNHNY; CDR2 reads SVGAGI (reference sequence). In DNA form, the CDR3 reads TGTGCCAGCAGTGACCGAACAGGGTCCGGAAACACCATATATTTT. Its protein is CASSDRTGSGNTIYF.

This sequence joins TRBV9 and TRBJ2-2; TRBD2 matches 9 bases. V lost 3 bases, J lost 0 bases, and 3 bases stayed unmatched. Germline CDR1 SGDLS, CDR2 YYNGEE. The CDR3 length is 16 residues. This CDR3 is CASSERGDSNTGELFF. Written as DNA, the CDR3 is TGTGCCAGCAGCGAGCGGGGGGATTCGAACACCGGGGAGCTGTTTTTT.

On this clone: The junction departs from the called germline gene at one end, perhaps through a read error. The rearrangement links TRBV28 to TRBJ1-5; 7 positions match TRBD1. This CDR3 spans 12 amino acids. Germline assignment: CDR1 MDHEN and CDR2 SYDVKM. CDR3: CRSQGGNQPQHF. The CDR3 DNA sequence: TGCCGAAGCCAGGGGGGCAATCAGCCCCAGCATTTT.

The genes are TRBV19 and TRBJ2-5, with a tentative D call TRBD1 (6 bases). Germline CDR1 and CDR2: LNHDA and SQIVND (reference sequence). The ends were cut back, 6 bases at V and 2 bases at J, with 13 bases in the middle. This CDR3 comprises 14 residues. The CDR3 is CASSLTGRQETQYF. CDR3 nucleotides: TGTGCCAGTAGCTTAACAGGGCGGCAAGAGACCCAGTACTTC. The complete variable domain, with remaining parts taken from reference TRBV19 and TRBJ2-5, reads DGGITQSPKYLFRKEGQNVTLSCEQNLNHDAMYWYRQDPGQGLRLIYYSQIVNDFQKGDIAEGYSVSREKKESFPLTVTSAQKNPTAFYLCASSLTGRQETQYFGPGTRLLVL.

This clone has a single count. V is TRBV7-2 and J is TRBJ2-3; D is ambiguous. The germline CDR1 and CDR2 sequences are SGHTA and FQGNSA. The germline V and J ends were trimmed by 5 bases and 5 bases, with 11 bases remaining between them. The CDR3 runs to 13 residues. The CDR3, as DNA: TGTGCCAGCAGCCCACAGATGGGAGATACGCAGTATTTT. It translates to CASSPQMGDTQYF.

The chain carries TRBV28 and TRBJ2-2; 7 nucleotides match TRBD2. V lost 2 bases and J lost 6; bases outside the gene matches: 9. Germline values: CDR1 MDHEN, CDR2 SYDVKM. CDR3 size: 16 residues. CDR3 nucleotide sequence: TGTGCCAGCAGTTTAGGCGGGAGAGCCGTCGCCGGGGAGCTGTTTTTT. Translation gives CASSLGGRAVAGELFF. Supplemented by reference TRBV28 and TRBJ2-2, the full variable domain reads DVKVTQSSRYLVKRTGEKVFLECVQDMDHENMFWYRQDPGLGLRLIYFSYDVKMKEKGDIPEGYSVSREKKERFSLILESASTNQTSMYLCASSLGGRAVAGELFFGEGSRLTVL.

The V and J genes are TRBV28 and TRBJ2-2, with 9 bases that match TRBD2. With 8 bases clipped from V and 6 bases from J, the junction kept 7 bases outside the gene matches. The CDR3 has 14 amino acids. Germline values: CDR1 MDHEN, CDR2 SYDVKM. This chain's CDR3 is CASVAGDRAGELFF. The CDR3 DNA reads as TGTGCCAGCGTAGCGGGGGATCGGGCCGGGGAGCTGTTTTTT.

The genes are TRBV24-1 and TRBJ2-5; D is uncertain. Germline CDR1 and CDR2: KGHDR and SFDVKD. Trimming took 0 bases from V and 3 from J, leaving 7 bases between them. The CDR3 contains 14 residues. CDR3 DNA sequence: TGTGCCACCAGTGATTTGCGAACAGAAGAGACCCAGTACTTC. It yields the protein CATSDLRTEETQYF.

This rearrangement joins TRBV12-5 to TRBJ2-5; possible D gene TRBD1, 6 bases. Per germline, CDR1 LGHNT and CDR2 FRNRAP. The CDR3 runs to 16 residues. The V end was cut by 3 bases, the J end by 5 bases, with 19 bases between. In nucleotides, the CDR3 is TGTGCTAGTGGTTTTACACAGGGTGTCGGTACGGAGACCCAGTACTTC. Protein product: CASGFTQGVGTETQYF.

In its sample, this clone was seen a few times. The chain recombines TRBV2 with TRBJ1-5; possibly TRBD1 for D (6 bases). V lost 6 bases, J lost 4 bases, and 16 bases lay in between. Germline CDR1 is SNHLY and CDR2 is FYNNEI. This CDR3 is built from 15 residues. Here the CDR3 DNA reads TGTGCCAGCAGCGAAACGCGGGGGGCGAATCAGCCCCAGCATTTT. It codes for CASSETRGANQPQHF.

This sequence joins TRBV9 and TRBJ2-1; 10 nucleotides line up with TRBD2. Germline V gives CDR1 SGDLS, CDR2 YYNGEE. The ends lost 4 bases at V and 7 bases at J; junction bases unmatched: 14. This CDR3 comprises 17 residues. DNA of the CDR3: TGTGCCAGCAGCCTCACCGGCGGGGCTAGCGGGAGAAATGAGCAGTTCTTC. Protein product: CASSLTGGASGRNEQFF.

The rearrangement uses TRBV6-2 or TRBV6-3 and TRBJ1-5; D is unresolved. Deletions cut 3 bases from V and 6 bases from J, with 12 bases between. This CDR3 has 14 residues. Germline assignment: CDR1 MNHEY and CDR2 SVGEGT. In DNA, the CDR3 is TGTGCCAGCAGTTATTCGACGGGGTTTCAGCCCCAGCATTTT. It is translated as CASSYSTGFQPQHF.

V and J are TRBV7-9 and TRBJ2-7, with 7 bases identical to TRBD1. V dropped 1 base and J dropped 5; count of bases not matched to a gene: 8. This CDR3 spans 15 amino acids. CDR1 is SEHNR and CDR2 is FQNEAQ in the germline V gene (reference sequence). For the CDR3, the DNA is TGTGCCAGCAGCTTAGGGACAGGCCCTATGGACGAGCAGTACTTC. Its protein is CASSLGTGPMDEQYF.